This T cell receptor beta chain came from a study of T cell changes during pregnancy in multiple sclerosis. Some clones are missing from TCRdb's copy, which holds only in-frame ones; the method was immunoSEQ multiplex PCR. This sample has about 32,000 clones, with about 92% found just once. Trimming cost V 4 bases and J 1 base, with 11 bases left between them. The CDR3 is 15 residues long. Germline CDR1 PRHDT, CDR2 FYEKMQ (reference sequence). Source: CD8+ T cells from peripheral blood mononuclear cells, taken in the first trimester of pregnancy. This receptor was obtained from a female donor with multiple sclerosis, enrolled in a pregnancy study. The V call is TRBV13, the J call TRBJ2-1; D is ambiguous. This CDR3 is CASSSDGLSYNEQFF. The CDR3 region has the DNA TGTGCCAGCAGCTCAGACGGGTTATCCTACAATGAGCAGTTCTTC.